This passage covers 24 T cell receptor beta chains from one sample sequenced in a study of T cells in Graves' hyperthyroidism and ophthalmopathy. RNA transcripts yielded amplified TCR beta CDR3 regions. TCR CDR3 regions were first amplified by RT-PCR with HTBI primers. TCRdb fed the multiplex PCR reads into MiXCR, producing one record per CDR3 protein. The table lists fewer than 900,000 distinct CDR3 sequences, about 19% of them singletons, with roughly a sixth in the top ten. Sequencing input: blood. The receptors shown here come from a woman aged 45-59 years with Graves' hyperthyroidism that later progressed to Graves' ophthalmopathy.

This clonotype was seen a handful of times. This chain joins TRBV4-1 and TRBJ2-1; 8 nucleotides agree with TRBD1. CDR1 MGHRA and CDR2 YSYEKL come from the germline V gene. Trimming removed 6 bases from V and 6 bases from J; junction bases left unmatched: 7. CDR3 length equals 14 residues. CDR3 coding DNA: TGCGCCAGCAGGGACCAGACAGGGGTCAATGAGCAGTTCTTC. It is translated as CASRDQTGVNEQFF.

This clonotype showed up just a few times. The chain carries TRBV7-2 and TRBJ1-3; D not resolved. The germline V and J ends were trimmed by 5 bases and 3 bases, with 8 bases remaining between them. Germline CDR1 SGHTA, CDR2 FQGNSA. The CDR3 is made up of 13 amino acids. The DNA of the CDR3 is TGTGCCAGCAGCCGACAAAGTGGAAACACCATATATTTT. Encoded protein: CASSRQSGNTIYF.

This chain uses TRBV5-1 with TRBJ2-3, with D perhaps matching TRBD1 (6 bases). Deletions cut 0 bases from V and 4 bases from J, with 9 bases between. Germline V gene sequence: CDR1 SGHRS, CDR2 YFSETQ. The CDR3 is made up of 14 amino acids. The CDR3 loop is CASSLGGPSDTQYF. In DNA, the CDR3 is TGCGCCAGCAGCTTGGGGGGGCCTTCAGATACGCAGTATTTT. The whole variable domain, remainder taken from reference TRBV5-1 and TRBJ2-3, is KAGVTQTPRYLIKTRGQQVTLSCSPISGHRSVSWYQQTPGQGLQFLFEYFSETQRNKGNFPGRFSGRQFSNSRSEMNVSTLELGDSALYLCASSLGGPSDTQYFGPGTRLTVL.

This clonotype was seen many times. The rearrangement links TRBV30 to TRBJ1-2; maybe TRBD1 (5 bases). V was cut by 3 bases and J by 7 bases, with 12 bases left in between. The V gene's germline CDR1 is GTSNPN and CDR2 SVGIG (reference sequence). There are 12 residues in the CDR3. CDR3 coding DNA: TGTGCCTGGAGCCCCGCAGGGTTTGGCTACACCTTC. Translating gives CAWSPAGFGYTF.

This chain connects TRBV5-1 to TRBJ1-5, with D unresolved. The CDR3 is 13 residues long. V dropped 0 bases and J dropped 5 bases, with 6 bases sitting between them. From germline, CDR1 is SGHRS and CDR2 YFSETQ. The CDR3 sequence: CASSLESDQPQHF. CDR3 nucleotides: TGCGCCAGCAGCTTGGAGAGCGATCAGCCCCAGCATTTT.

This clonotype was counted ten times or more. The chain joins TRBV27 to TRBJ1-6; tentative D call: TRBD1 (6 bases). V lost 6 bases and J lost 14, with 17 bases in between. This CDR3 is built from 13 residues. The germline V gene encodes CDR1 MNHEY and CDR2 SMNVEV (reference sequence). CDR3 coding DNA: TGTGCCAGCAGAGCCTTGGACAGCGGTACCCTCCACTTT. This gives the protein CASRALDSGTLHF.

This clonotype has ten or more counts. The rearrangement uses TRBV11-2 and TRBJ1-2; no reliable D call. Trimming removed 2 bases at V and 6 bases at J, with 7 bases between. This CDR3 region has 12 residues. Looked up from germline, CDR1 is SGHAT and CDR2 is FQNNGV. The CDR3 region has the DNA TGTGCCAGCAGCTTAAGGGCAGATGGCTACACCTTC. Protein product: CASSLRADGYTF.

The rearrangement joins TRBV20-1 to TRBJ1-2, with a tentative D call TRBD1 (5 bases). The CDR3 extends over 16 amino acids. CDR1 is DFQATT and CDR2 is SNEGSKA in the germline V gene (reference sequence). V dropped 5 bases and J dropped 6 bases, with 25 bases sitting between them. CDR3 in amino acids: CSALSYRDEVTDGYTF. CDR3 sequence (DNA): TGCAGTGCTCTCTCTTACCGGGACGAGGTAACGGATGGCTACACCTTC.

This clonotype showed up just a few times. The gene calls are TRBV18 and TRBJ1-5, with 10 bases fitting TRBD1. This CDR3 region has 15 residues. With 3 bases clipped from V and 5 bases from J, the junction kept 4 bases outside the gene matches. Germline lookup yields CDR1 KGHSH and CDR2 LQKENI. The CDR3 nucleotides read TGTGCCAGCTCACCGACCGGGACAGGGGATCAGCCCCAGCATTTT. Its protein is CASSPTGTGDQPQHF.

V gene TRBV10-1 combines with J gene TRBJ1-1; D possibly corresponds to TRBD1 (5 bases). Germline V gene data show CDR1 as WNHNN and CDR2 as SYGVQD (reference sequence). Trimming stripped 0 bases from V and 4 bases from J, with 9 bases between. This CDR3 region has 14 residues. CDR3 DNA: TGCGCCAGCAGTGAGTCCCAAGGGGCCACTGAAGCTTTCTTT. This sequence encodes CASSESQGATEAFF.

This chain links TRBV5-4 with TRBJ2-2, with 11 bases lining up with TRBD1. The V gene's germline CDR1 is SGHNT and CDR2 YYREEE (reference sequence). V was pared by 10 bases and J by 5 bases, with 4 bases of the junction left unmatched. CDR3 length: 13 amino acids. The CDR3 protein is CAGQGARTGELFF. The DNA for the CDR3 is TGTGCCGGACAGGGGGCGCGGACCGGGGAGCTGTTTTTT.

The sample holds many counts of this clonotype. The chain employs TRBV3-1 and TRBJ1-1, with D possibly being TRBD1 (6 bases). Trimming shortened V by 0 bases and J by 5 bases, and 10 bases separated the two germline ends. This CDR3 spans 14 amino acids. CDR1 is LGHDT and CDR2 is YNNKEL in the germline V gene (reference sequence). For the CDR3, the DNA is TGTGCCAGCAGCCAAGACTACCAGGGGACTGAAGCTTTCTTT. Translated: CASSQDYQGTEAFF.

This clonotype was detected a few times. The chain carries TRBV6-5 and TRBJ2-5; D possibly corresponds to TRBD2 (5 bases). The germline V and J ends were trimmed by 2 bases and 1 base, with 17 bases remaining between them. The CDR3 totals 17 residues. CDR1 is MNHEY and CDR2 is SVGAGI in the germline V gene. This CDR3 reads CASSYHLQLGGQETQYF. CDR3 in DNA: TGTGCCAGCAGTTACCATCTCCAACTAGGAGGCCAAGAGACCCAGTACTTC.

The rearrangement links TRBV11-2 to TRBJ1-5; D uncertain. Germline lookup yields CDR1 SGHAT and CDR2 FQNNGV. V was shortened by 3 bases and J by 6 bases, with 9 bases between the two germline ends. There are 13 residues in the CDR3. The CDR3 protein is CASSFVSSQPQHF. The DNA for the CDR3 is TGTGCCAGCAGCTTCGTATCGAGTCAGCCCCAGCATTTT.

This clonotype appeared many times. J is TRBJ1-3 and V is TRBV12-3 or TRBV12-4, with TRBD1 as a possible D gene (6 bases). The V gene lost 1 base and the J gene lost 3 bases, with 10 bases spanning the gap. CDR3 length equals 15 residues. The chain's CDR3 is CASSLVGAIGNTIYF. In DNA form, the CDR3 reads TGTGCCAGCAGTTTAGTGGGGGCAATTGGAAACACCATATATTTT.

V gene TRBV18 combines with J gene TRBJ1-6, with unresolved D. In germline, CDR1 is KGHSH, CDR2 LQKENI. The V end was cut by 2 bases, the J end by 7 bases, with 15 bases between. CDR3 length: 16 residues. CDR3 nucleotides: TGTGCCAGCTCACCATCCTCGGGCAGGAAGAATTCACCCCTCCACTTT. Protein sequence: CASSPSSGRKNSPLHF.

This clonotype was detected ten times or more. The chain has TRBV12-3 or TRBV12-4 and TRBJ2-1, with TRBD1 as a possible D gene (6 bases). CDR3 size: 14 residues. Between the trimmed V and J ends, which lost 3 bases and 9 bases, there was a span of 15 bases. CDR3 DNA: TGTGCCAGCAGTTTTGAGAACAGGGTTGGTGAGCAGTTCTTC. Its protein is CASSFENRVGEQFF.

The V gene is TRBV4-1, the J gene TRBJ2-7; D gene unclear. The CDR3 is made up of 17 amino acids. Per germline, CDR1 MGHRA and CDR2 YSYEKL. Between the trimmed V and J ends, which lost 4 bases and 3 bases, there was a span of 22 bases. CDR3 sequence (DNA): TGCGCCAGCAGCCCCTGGTCATGGTACTATCCACACTACGAGCAGTACTTC. Translating it yields CASSPWSWYYPHYEQYF.

V gene TRBV6-1 combines with J gene TRBJ1-1, with TRBD1 matching over 7 bases. The CDR3 is 13 residues long. The germline V gene encodes CDR1 MNHNS and CDR2 SASEGT. The trim removed 7 bases at V and 4 bases at J, leaving 6 bases unmatched. CDR3 nucleotides: TGTGCCAGCACCCAGGGGGAAGCCACTGAAGCTTTCTTT. Translated, it gives CASTQGEATEAFF.

This clonotype has just a few counts. The rearrangement joins TRBV4-1 to TRBJ1-5, with D possibly TRBD1 on 5 matching bases. CDR1 is MGHRA and CDR2 is YSYEKL in the germline V gene. Trimming took off 0 bases at V and 4 bases at J, with 31 bases between the two ends. The CDR3 has 22 residues. The CDR3 here is CASSQEVSWDGPESKANQPQHF. The CDR3 nucleotides are TGCGCCAGCAGCCAAGAGGTTAGTTGGGACGGTCCAGAAAGCAAAGCTAATCAGCCCCAGCATTTT.

This clonotype was found many times. V is TRBV20-1 and J is TRBJ1-2; maybe TRBD1 (6 bases). This CDR3 contains 15 residues. Germline CDR1 reads DFQATT; CDR2 reads SNEGSKA (reference sequence). The ends were cut back, 0 bases at V and 4 bases at J, with 15 bases in the middle. The chain's CDR3 is CSARDLDSPSYGYTF. DNA of the CDR3: TGCAGTGCTAGAGACTTGGACAGCCCAAGCTATGGCTACACCTTC.

This clonotype was counted a few times. The V call is TRBV4-1, the J call TRBJ2-7, with D possibly being TRBD1 (6 bases). CDR1 and CDR2 (germline): MGHRA, YSYEKL. Trimming removed 1 base at V and 3 bases at J, with 10 bases between. The length of the CDR3 is 14 residues. The CDR3 loop is CASSQAPGDYEQYF. CDR3 nucleotides: TGCGCCAGCAGCCAAGCGCCAGGGGACTACGAGCAGTACTTC.

The sample holds a few counts of this clonotype. The V and J genes are TRBV20-1 and TRBJ1-5; a weak D match, TRBD1 (5 bases). V was shortened by 1 base and J by 4 bases, with 14 bases between the two germline ends. This CDR3 has 15 residues. Germline V gives CDR1 DFQATT, CDR2 SNEGSKA (reference sequence). The CDR3 DNA sequence: TGCAGTGCTAGAGGTAGAGGACAACTAAATCAGCCCCAGCATTTT. Amino acid sequence: CSARGRGQLNQPQHF.

This clonotype was detected a few times. The V gene is TRBV29-1, the J gene TRBJ2-7; tentatively, D is TRBD1 (6 bases). With 3 bases removed from V and 5 bases from J, the gap between germline ends came to 14 bases. CDR1 and CDR2 from the germline V gene are SQVTM and ANQGSEA. The CDR3 has 13 residues. Here the CDR3 reads CSVDVGTFNEQYF. For the CDR3, the DNA is TGCAGCGTTGACGTCGGGACATTCAACGAGCAGTACTTC.